The present TCR beta chain was sequenced within a study of T cell responses to AZD1222 COVID-19 vaccine. Study-wide background: It was second doses at about 4 or about 12 weeks that were pooled. Study-wide points: Samples come after the peak T cell response, not at day 14. Seropositive status at baseline applied to only 6 or 7 AZD1222 recipients.

As regards this clone: Antigen unknown. Additional DNA sequences in this sample encode the identical CDR3.

Sequenced by immunoSEQ multiplex PCR; TCRdb stores in-frame clones only, minus some. Of 250,000 or so clones listed, approximately 93% were seen once; the top ten hold around 0.57%. Looked up from germline, CDR1 is LGHDT and CDR2 is YNNKEL (reference sequence). V gave up 1 base and J gave up 5 bases, with 8 bases separating them. The CDR3 is made up of 13 amino acids. The sample here was peripheral blood, taken on day 0 of AZD1222 vaccination. The rearrangement uses TRBV3-1 (or the pseudogene TRBV3-2) and TRBJ1-1, with D possibly matching TRBD1 (5 bases). This receptor was taken from an adult in good health. CDR3 region: CASSQVGGTEAFF. In nucleotides, the CDR3 is TGTGCCAGCAGCCAAGTTGGGGGAACTGAAGCTTTCTTT.